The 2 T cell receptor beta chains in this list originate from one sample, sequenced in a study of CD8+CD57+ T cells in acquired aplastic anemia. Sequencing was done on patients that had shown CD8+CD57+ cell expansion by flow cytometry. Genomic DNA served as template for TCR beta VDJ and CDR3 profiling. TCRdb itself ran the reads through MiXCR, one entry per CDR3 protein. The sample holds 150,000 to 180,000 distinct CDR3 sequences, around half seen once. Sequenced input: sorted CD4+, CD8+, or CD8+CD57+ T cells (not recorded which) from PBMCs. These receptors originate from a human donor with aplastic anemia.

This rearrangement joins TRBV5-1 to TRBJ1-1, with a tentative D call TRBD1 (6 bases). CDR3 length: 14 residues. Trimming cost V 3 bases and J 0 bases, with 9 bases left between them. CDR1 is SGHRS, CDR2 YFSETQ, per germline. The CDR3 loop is CASSSGHLNTEAFF. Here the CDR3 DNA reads TGCGCCAGCAGCTCGGGACACCTGAACACTGAAGCTTTCTTT. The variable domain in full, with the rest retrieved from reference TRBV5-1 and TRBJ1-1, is KAGVTQTPRYLIKTRGQQVTLSCSPISGHRSVSWYQQTPGQGLQFLFEYFSETQRNKGNFPGRFSGRQFSNSRSEMNVSTLELGDSALYLCASSSGHLNTEAFFGQGTRLTVV.

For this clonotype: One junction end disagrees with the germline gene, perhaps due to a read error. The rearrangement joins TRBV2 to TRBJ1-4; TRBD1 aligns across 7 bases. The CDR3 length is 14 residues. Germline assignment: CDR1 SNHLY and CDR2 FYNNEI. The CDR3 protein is CACSEAGGGEKLFF. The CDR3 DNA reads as TGTGCCTGCAGTGAAGCAGGGGGAGGTGAAAAACTGTTTTTT.